The rows below give T cell receptor beta chains drawn from one sample of a study of post-analysis software for immune sequencing data. TCRdb reprocessed the PCR reads with MiXCR, giving one entry per CDR3 protein. The sample yields roughly 730,000 distinct CDR3 sequences, about 27% seen once. Material for sequencing was blood. Every receptor here comes from a girl under 18 with multiple sclerosis. Both conserved end residues are part of each CDR3. D genes are given only for firm matches. Clone size is given for some rows only: seen once, a few or many times, or a class if the clone is expanded.

cdr3_nt	cdr3_aa	v_call	j_call	clone_size	d_call
TGTGCCAGCAGCTTGATGGACAGGGGGACTGAAGCTTTCTTT	CASSLMDRGTEAFF	TRBV5-6	TRBJ1-1	NA	TRBD1
TGTGCCAGCAGTCGTAACAGGGACCCTGGGAATTCACCCCTCCACTTT	CASSRNRDPGNSPLHF	TRBV2	TRBJ1-6	few	NA
TGTGCCAGCGGGCACGGTAGCACAGATACGCAGTATTTT	CASGHGSTDTQYF	TRBV6-4	TRBJ2-3	few	NA
TGCGCCAGCAGCAGAGAAGGCCTGGGGGAGACCCAGTACTTC	CASSREGLGETQYF	TRBV5-1	TRBJ2-5	few	NA
TGTGCCAGCAGTCCCCGGGTCAGGGTGCCTGGGGCCAACGTCCTGACTTTC	CASSPRVRVPGANVLTF	TRBV28	TRBJ2-6	once	NA
TGTGCCACCAGCTCCCTCTTTGGACAGGGGGCTTGGGAAAAACTGTTTTTT	CATSSLFGQGAWEKLFF	TRBV15	TRBJ1-4	few	TRBD1
TGCAGTGCTGCGCCGGGGGTAGCCACAGATACGCAGTATTTT	CSAAPGVATDTQYF	TRBV20-1	TRBJ2-3	NA	NA
TGCGCCAGCAGCGCAACTAGCGGGACCTACAATGAGCAGTTCTTC	CASSATSGTYNEQFF	TRBV4-1	TRBJ2-1	many	TRBD2
TGTGCCAGCAGTCCGGGGGGGGTTTGGAGCACTGAAGCTTTCTTT	CASSPGGVWSTEAFF	TRBV9	TRBJ1-1	NA	NA
TGTGCCAGCAGTTTCCGCTTAGACACCTCACCCCTCCACTTT	CASSFRLDTSPLHF	TRBV6-6	TRBJ1-6	few	NA
TGTGCCAGCAGTACCAGGCTCTCCTACGAGCAGTACTTC	CASSTRLSYEQYF	TRBV6-5	TRBJ2-7	NA	NA